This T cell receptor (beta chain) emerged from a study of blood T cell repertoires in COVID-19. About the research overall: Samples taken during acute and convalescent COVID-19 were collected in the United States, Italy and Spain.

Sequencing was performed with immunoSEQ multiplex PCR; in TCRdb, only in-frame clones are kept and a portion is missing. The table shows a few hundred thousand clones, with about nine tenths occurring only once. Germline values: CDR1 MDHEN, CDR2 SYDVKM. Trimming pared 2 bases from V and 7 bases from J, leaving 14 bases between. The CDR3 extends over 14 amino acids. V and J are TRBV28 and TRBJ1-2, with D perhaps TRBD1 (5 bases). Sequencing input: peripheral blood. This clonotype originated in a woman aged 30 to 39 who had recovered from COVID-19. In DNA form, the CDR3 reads TGTGCCAGCAGTTTACTGGGGGGAGACGGTGGCTACACCTTC. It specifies CASSLLGGDGGYTF.